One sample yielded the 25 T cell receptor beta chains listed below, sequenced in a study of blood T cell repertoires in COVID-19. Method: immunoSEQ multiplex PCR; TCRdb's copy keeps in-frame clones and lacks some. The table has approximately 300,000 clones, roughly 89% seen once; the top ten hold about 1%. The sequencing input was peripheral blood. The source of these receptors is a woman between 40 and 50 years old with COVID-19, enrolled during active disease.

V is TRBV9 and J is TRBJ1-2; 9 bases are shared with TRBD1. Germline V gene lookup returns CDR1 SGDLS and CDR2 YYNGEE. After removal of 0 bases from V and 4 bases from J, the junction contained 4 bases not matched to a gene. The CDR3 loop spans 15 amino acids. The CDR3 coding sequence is TGTGCCAGCAGCGTAGGAACAGGGGGCCTCTATGGCTACACCTTC. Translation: CASSVGTGGLYGYTF.

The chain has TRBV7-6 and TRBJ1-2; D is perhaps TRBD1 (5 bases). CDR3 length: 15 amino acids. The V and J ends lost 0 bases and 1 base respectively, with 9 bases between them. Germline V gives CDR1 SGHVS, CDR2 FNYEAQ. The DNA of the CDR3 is TGTGCCAGCAGCTTAGCGGTAGGGGATAACTATGGCTACACCTTC. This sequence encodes CASSLAVGDNYGYTF.

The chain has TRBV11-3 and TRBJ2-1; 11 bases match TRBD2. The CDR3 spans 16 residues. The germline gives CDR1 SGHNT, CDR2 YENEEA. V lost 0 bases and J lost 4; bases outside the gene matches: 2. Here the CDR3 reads CASSLDGTSGYNEQFF. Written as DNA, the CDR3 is TGTGCCAGCAGCTTAGACGGGACTAGCGGTTACAATGAGCAGTTCTTC.

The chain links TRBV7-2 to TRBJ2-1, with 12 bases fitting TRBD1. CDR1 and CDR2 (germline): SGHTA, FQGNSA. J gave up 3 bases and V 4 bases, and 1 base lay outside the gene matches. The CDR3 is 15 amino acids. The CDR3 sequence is CASSWDRGLYNEQFF. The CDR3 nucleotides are TGTGCCAGCAGCTGGGACAGGGGGCTCTACAATGAGCAGTTCTTC.

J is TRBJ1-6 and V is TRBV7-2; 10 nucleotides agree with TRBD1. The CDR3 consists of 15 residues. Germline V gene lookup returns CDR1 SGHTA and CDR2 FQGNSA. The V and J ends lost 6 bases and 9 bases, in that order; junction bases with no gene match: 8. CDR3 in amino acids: CASRPGTGASSPLHF. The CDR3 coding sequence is TGTGCCAGCAGACCCGGGACAGGGGCCAGTTCACCCCTCCACTTT.

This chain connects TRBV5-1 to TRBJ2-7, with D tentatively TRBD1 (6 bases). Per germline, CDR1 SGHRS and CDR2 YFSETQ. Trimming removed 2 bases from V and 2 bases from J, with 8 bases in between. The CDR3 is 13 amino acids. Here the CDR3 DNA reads TGCGCCAGCAGCTTCACAGGGACCTACGAGCAGTACTTC. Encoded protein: CASSFTGTYEQYF.

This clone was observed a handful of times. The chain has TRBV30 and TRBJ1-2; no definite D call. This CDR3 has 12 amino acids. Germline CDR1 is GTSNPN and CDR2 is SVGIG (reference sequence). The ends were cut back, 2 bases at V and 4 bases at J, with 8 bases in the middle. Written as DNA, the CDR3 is TGTGCCTGGAGTCCCTCCCTCTATGGCTACACCTTC. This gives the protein CAWSPSLYGYTF. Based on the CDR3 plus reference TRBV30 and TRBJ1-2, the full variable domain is SQTIHQWPATLVQPVGSPLSLECTVEGTSNPNLYWYRQAAGRGLQLLFYSVGIGQISSEVPQNLSASRPQDRQFILSSKKLLLSDSGFYLCAWSPSLYGYTFGSGTRLTVV.

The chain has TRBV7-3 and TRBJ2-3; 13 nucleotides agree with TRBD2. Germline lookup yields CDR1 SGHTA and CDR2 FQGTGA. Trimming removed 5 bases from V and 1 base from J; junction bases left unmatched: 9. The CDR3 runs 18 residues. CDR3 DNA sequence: TGTGCCAGCAGCCCGAGACTAGCGGGGGGCCGTGGCACAGATACGCAGTATTTT. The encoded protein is CASSPRLAGGRGTDTQYF.

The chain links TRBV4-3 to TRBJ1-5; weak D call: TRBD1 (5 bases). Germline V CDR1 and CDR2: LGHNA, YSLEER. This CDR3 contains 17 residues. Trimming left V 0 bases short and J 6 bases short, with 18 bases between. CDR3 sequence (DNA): TGCGCCAGCAGCCAAGAGGCCCCAGGGAAATCGATTCAGCCCCAGCATTTT. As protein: CASSQEAPGKSIQPQHF.

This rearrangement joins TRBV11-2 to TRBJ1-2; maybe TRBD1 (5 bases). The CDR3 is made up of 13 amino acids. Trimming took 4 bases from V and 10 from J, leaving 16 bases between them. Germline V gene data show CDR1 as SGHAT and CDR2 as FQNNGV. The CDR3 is CASSSTDRTLYTF. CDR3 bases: TGTGCCAGCAGCTCGACAGACAGAACCCTCTACACCTTC.

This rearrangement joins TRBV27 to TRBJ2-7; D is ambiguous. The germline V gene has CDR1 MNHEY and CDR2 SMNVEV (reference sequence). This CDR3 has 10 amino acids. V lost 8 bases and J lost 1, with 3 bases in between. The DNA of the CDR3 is TGTGCCAGCCCGTCCTACGAGCAGTACTTC. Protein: CASPSYEQYF.

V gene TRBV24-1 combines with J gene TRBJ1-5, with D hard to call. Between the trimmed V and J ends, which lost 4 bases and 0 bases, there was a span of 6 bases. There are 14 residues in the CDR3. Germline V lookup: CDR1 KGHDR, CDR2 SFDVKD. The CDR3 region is CATSESYSNQPQHF. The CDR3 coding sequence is TGTGCCACCAGTGAGAGCTATAGCAATCAGCCCCAGCATTTT.

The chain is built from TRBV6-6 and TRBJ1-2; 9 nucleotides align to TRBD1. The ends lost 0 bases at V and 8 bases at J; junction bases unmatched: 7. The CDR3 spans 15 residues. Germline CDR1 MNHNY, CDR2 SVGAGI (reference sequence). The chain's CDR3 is CASSYSKDRGGGYTF. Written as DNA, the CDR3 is TGTGCCAGCAGTTACTCGAAGGACAGGGGTGGCGGCTACACCTTC.

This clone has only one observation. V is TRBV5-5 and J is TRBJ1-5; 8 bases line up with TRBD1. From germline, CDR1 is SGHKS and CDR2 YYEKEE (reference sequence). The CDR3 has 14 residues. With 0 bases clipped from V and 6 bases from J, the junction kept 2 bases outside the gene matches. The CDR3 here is CASSLDGTGQPQHF. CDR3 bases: TGTGCCAGCAGCTTGGATGGGACAGGTCAGCCCCAGCATTTT.

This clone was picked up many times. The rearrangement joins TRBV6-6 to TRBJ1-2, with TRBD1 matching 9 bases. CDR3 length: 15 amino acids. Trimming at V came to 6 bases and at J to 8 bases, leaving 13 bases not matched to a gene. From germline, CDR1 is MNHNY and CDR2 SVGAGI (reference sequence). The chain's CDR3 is CASRPGQGSPSGYTF. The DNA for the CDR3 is TGTGCCAGCAGACCCGGACAGGGGTCCCCTTCGGGCTACACCTTC.

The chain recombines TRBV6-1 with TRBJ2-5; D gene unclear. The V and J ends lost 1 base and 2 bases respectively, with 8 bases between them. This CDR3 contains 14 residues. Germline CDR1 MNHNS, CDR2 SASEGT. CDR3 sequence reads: CASSEVGVQETQYF. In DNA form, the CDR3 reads TGTGCCAGCAGTGAAGTAGGAGTTCAAGAGACCCAGTACTTC.

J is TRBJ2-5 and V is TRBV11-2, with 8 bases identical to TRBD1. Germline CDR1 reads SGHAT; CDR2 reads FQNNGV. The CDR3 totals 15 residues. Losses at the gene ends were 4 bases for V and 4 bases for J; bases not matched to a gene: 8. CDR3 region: CASSSRPDRVETQYF. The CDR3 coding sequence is TGTGCCAGCAGCTCTCGACCGGACAGGGTAGAGACCCAGTACTTC. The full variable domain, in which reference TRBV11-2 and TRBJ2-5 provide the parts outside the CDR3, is EAGVAQSPRYKIIEKRQSVAFWCNPISGHATLYWYQQILGQGPKLLIQFQNNGVVDDSQLPKDRFSAERLKGVDSTLKIQPAKLEDSAVYLCASSSRPDRVETQYFGPGTRLLVL.

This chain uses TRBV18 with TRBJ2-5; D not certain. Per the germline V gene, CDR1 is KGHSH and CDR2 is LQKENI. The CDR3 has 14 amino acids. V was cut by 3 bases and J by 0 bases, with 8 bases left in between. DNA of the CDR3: TGTGCCAGCTCACCGATCCAGAACCAAGAGACCCAGTACTTC. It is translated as CASSPIQNQETQYF.

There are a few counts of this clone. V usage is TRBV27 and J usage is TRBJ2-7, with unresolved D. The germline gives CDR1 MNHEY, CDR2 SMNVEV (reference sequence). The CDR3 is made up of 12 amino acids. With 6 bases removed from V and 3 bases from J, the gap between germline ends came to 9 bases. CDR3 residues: CASSAYHYEQYF. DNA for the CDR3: TGTGCCAGCAGCGCCTACCACTACGAGCAGTACTTC.

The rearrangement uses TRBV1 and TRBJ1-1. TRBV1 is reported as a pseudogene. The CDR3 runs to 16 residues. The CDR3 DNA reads TGCACCAGCAGTCCGAGGAGGTCAATCCAGAACACTGAAGCTTTCTTT. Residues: CTSSPRRSIQNTEAFF.

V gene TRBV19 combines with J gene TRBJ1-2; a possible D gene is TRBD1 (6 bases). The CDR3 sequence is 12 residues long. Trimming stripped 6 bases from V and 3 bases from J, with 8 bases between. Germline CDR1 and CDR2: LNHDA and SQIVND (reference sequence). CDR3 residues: CASRRQDYGYTF. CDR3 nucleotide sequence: TGTGCCAGTAGGAGACAGGACTATGGCTACACCTTC.

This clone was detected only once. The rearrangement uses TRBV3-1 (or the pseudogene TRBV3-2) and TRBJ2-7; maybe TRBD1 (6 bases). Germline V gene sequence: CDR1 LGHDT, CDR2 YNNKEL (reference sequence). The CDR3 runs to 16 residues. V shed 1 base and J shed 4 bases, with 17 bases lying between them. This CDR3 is CASSQGILTGGYEQYF. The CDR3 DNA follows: TGTGCCAGCAGCCAAGGGATATTGACAGGAGGATACGAGCAGTACTTC.

The CDR3 loop is CASSRGQPNTEAFF. The CDR3 nucleotides read TGTGCCAGCAGCCGGGGACAGCCCAACACTGAAGCTTTCTTT. V and J are TRBV3-1 (or the pseudogene TRBV3-2) and TRBJ1-1, with 7 bases aligning to TRBD1. CDR1 and CDR2 from the germline V gene are LGHDT and YNNKEL (reference sequence). J was trimmed by 2 bases and V by 4 bases; bases with no gene match: 4. The CDR3 runs 14 residues.

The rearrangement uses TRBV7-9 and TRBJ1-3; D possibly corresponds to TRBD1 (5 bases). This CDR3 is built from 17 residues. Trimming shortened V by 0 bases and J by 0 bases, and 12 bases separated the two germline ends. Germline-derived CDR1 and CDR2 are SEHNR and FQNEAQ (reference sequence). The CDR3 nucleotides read TGTGCCAGCAGCTTAGCGCAGGGTCCCCGCTCTGGAAACACCATATATTTT. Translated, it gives CASSLAQGPRSGNTIYF.

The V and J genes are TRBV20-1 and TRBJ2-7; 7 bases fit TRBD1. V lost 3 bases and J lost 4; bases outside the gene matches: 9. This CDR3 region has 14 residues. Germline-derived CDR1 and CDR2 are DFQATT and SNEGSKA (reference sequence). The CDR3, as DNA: TGCAGTGCTAGTTTAGGGGACAGAACGTACGAGCAGTACTTC. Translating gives CSASLGDRTYEQYF.